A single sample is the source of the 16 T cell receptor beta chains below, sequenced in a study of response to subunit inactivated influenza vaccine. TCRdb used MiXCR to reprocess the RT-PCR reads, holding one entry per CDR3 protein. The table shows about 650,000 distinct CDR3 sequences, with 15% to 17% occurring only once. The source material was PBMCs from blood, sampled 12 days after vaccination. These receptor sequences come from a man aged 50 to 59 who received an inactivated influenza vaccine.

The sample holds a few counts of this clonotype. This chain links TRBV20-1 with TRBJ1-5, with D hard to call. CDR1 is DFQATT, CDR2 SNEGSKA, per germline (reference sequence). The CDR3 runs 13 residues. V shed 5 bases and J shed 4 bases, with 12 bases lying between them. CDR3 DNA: TGCAGTGCTCAGCGAGGAGGGAATCAGCCCCAGCATTTT. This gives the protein CSAQRGGNQPQHF.

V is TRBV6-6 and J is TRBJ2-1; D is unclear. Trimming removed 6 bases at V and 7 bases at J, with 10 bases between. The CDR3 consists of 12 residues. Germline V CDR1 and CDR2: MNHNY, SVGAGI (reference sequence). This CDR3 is CASRDPKNEQFF. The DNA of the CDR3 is TGTGCCAGCAGGGATCCAAAGAATGAGCAGTTCTTC.

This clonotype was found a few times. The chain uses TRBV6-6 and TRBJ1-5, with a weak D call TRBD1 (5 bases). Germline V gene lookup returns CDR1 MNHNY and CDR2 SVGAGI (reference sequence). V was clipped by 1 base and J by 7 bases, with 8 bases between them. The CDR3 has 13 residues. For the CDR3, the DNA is TGTGCCAGCAGTTACTTGGGGGGACAGCCCCAGCATTTT. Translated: CASSYLGGQPQHF.

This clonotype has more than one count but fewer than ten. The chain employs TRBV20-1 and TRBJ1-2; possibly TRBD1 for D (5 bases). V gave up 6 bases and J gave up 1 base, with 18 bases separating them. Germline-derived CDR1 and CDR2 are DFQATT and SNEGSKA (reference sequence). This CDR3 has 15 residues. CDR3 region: CSAPQVAGINYGYTF. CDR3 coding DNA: TGCAGTGCCCCTCAGGTAGCAGGGATTAACTATGGCTACACCTTC.

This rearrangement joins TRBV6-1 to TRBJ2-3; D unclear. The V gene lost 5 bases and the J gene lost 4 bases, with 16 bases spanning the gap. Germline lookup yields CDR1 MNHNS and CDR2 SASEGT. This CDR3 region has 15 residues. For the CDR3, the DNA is TGTGCCAGCAGTACCCACCGAATACCGGCAGATACGCAGTATTTT. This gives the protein CASSTHRIPADTQYF.

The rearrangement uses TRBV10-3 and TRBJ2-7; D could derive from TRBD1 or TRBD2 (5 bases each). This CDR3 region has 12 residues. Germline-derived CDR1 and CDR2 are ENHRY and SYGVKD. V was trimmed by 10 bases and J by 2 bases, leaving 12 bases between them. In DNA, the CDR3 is TGTGCCACGGCCGGGACCCCCTACGAGCAGTACTTC. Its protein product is CATAGTPYEQYF.

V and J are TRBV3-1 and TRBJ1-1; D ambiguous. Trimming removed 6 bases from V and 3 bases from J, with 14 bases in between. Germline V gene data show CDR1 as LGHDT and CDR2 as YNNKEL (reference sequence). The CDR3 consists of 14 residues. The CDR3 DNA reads TGTGCCAGCAGTTTTACCCTCGCGGACACTGAAGCTTTCTTT. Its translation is CASSFTLADTEAFF.

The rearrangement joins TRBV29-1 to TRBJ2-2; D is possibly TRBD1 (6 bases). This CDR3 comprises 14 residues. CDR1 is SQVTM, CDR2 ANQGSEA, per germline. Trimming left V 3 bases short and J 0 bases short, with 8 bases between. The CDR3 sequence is CSVEGATNTGELFF. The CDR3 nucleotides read TGCAGCGTTGAGGGGGCGACGAACACCGGGGAGCTGTTTTTT.

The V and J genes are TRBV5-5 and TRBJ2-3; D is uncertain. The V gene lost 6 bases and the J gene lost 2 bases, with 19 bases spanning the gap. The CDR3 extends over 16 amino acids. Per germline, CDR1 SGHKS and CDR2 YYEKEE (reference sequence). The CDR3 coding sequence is TGTGCCAGCACTCGATCATCCCTTTCCGACACAGATACGCAGTATTTT. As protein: CASTRSSLSDTDTQYF.

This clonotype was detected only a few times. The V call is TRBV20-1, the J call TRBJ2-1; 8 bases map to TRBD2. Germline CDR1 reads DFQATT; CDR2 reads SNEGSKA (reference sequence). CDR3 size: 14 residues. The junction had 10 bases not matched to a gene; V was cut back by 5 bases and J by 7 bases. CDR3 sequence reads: CSALRGGPKNEQFF. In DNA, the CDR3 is TGCAGTGCTCTACGGGGGGGGCCCAAAAATGAGCAGTTCTTC.

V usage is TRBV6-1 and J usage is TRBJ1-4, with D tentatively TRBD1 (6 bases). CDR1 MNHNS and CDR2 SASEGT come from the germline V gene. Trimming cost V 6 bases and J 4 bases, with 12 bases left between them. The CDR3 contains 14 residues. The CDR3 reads CASSTRTDNEKLFF. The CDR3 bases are TGTGCCAGCAGCACCCGGACAGATAATGAAAAACTGTTTTTT.

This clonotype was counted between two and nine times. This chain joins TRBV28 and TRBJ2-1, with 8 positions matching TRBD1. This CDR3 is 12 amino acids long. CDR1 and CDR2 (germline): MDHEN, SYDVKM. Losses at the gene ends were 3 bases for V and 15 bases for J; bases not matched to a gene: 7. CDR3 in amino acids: CASSLTGATWFF. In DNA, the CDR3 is TGTGCCAGCAGTTTGACAGGGGCCACCTGGTTCTTC. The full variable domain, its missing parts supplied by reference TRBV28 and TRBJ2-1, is DVKVTQSSRYLVKRTGEKVFLECVQDMDHENMFWYRQDPGLGLRLIYFSYDVKMKEKGDIPEGYSVSREKKERFSLILESASTNQTSMYLCASSLTGATWFFGPGTRLTVL.

CDR3 nucleotides: TGTGCCTGGAGTTTTACCCACTCCGAGCAGTACTTC. This translates into CAWSFTHSEQYF. V is TRBV30 and J is TRBJ2-7; D uncertain. The V gene's germline CDR1 is GTSNPN and CDR2 SVGIG (reference sequence). This CDR3 spans 12 amino acids. V was shortened by 2 bases and J by 6 bases, with 11 bases between the two germline ends.

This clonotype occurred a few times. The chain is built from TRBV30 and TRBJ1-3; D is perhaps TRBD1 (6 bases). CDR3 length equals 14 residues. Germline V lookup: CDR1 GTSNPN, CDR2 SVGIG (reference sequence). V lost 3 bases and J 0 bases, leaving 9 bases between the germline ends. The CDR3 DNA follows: TGTGCCTGGAGAAGGGGGAGCTCTGGAAACACCATATATTTT. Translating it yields CAWRRGSSGNTIYF.

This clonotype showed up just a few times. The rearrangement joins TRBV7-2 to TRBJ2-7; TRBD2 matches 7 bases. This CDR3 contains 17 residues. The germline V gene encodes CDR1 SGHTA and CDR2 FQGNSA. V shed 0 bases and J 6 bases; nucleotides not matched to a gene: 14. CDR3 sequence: CASSLARGLSTTTEQYF. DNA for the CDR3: TGTGCCAGCAGCTTAGCAAGGGGACTATCCACCACAACCGAGCAGTACTTC.

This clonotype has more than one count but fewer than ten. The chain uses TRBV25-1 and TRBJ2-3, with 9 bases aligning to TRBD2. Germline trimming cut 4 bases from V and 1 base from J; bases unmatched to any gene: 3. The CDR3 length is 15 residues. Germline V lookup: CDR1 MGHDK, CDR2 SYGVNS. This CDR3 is CASSVREGGTDTQYF. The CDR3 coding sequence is TGTGCCAGCAGTGTGCGGGAGGGGGGCACAGATACGCAGTATTTT.